This TCR beta chain was sequenced during a study of cytomegalovirus exposure and HLA in healthy donors. V trimming: 5 bases; J trimming: 8 bases; junction bases outside the gene matches: 7. In germline, CDR1 is WNHNN, CDR2 SYGVQD (reference sequence). The CDR3 sequence is 14 residues long. A multiplex PCR was run with 60 Vbeta primers and 13 Jbeta primers. The assay was immunoSEQ multiplex PCR, and TCRdb's table has in-frame clones only and misses some. The sample table sets out over 200,000 clones. This receptor was identified in a woman aged 25 to 45 in good health and CMV-seropositive. The rearrangement joins TRBV10-1 to TRBJ2-1; 9 nucleotides agree with TRBD2. The sample was PBMCs. Here the CDR3 reads CASSSSGKGDEQFF. The CDR3 DNA is TGCGCCAGCAGTTCTAGCGGGAAAGGCGATGAGCAGTTCTTC.